The 23 T cell receptor beta chains given below trace back to one sample, sequenced in a study of blood T cell repertoires in COVID-19. Clones were read by immunoSEQ multiplex PCR, and TCRdb kept only the in-frame ones, dropping some. The sample lists a few hundred thousand clones, just over 85% occurring once. The sequenced sample was peripheral blood. The receptors were sampled from a man younger than 40 who had recovered from COVID-19.

V is TRBV19 and J is TRBJ1-3, with D possibly being TRBD1 (6 bases). CDR1 LNHDA and CDR2 SQIVND come from the germline V gene (reference sequence). The CDR3 is 15 amino acids. V was trimmed by 2 bases and J by 3 bases, leaving 11 bases between them. The CDR3 protein is CASSIQGRFGNTIYF. The DNA of the CDR3 is TGTGCCAGTAGTATACAGGGGAGATTTGGAAACACCATATATTTT.

This clone was picked up a small number of times. The genes are TRBV2 and TRBJ2-7; TRBD1 matches 11 bases. Looked up from germline, CDR1 is SNHLY and CDR2 is FYNNEI. The CDR3 runs to 14 residues. The J segment lost 3 bases and the V segment lost 7 bases, leaving 5 bases of the junction unmatched. The CDR3: CASNAGTGGYEQYF. CDR3 coding DNA: TGTGCCAGCAATGCCGGGACAGGGGGCTACGAGCAGTACTTC.

The chain employs TRBV5-1 and TRBJ1-2; 9 bases agree with TRBD1. In germline, CDR1 is SGHRS, CDR2 YFSETQ. With 0 bases clipped from V and 2 bases from J, the junction kept 11 bases outside the gene matches. The CDR3 extends over 18 amino acids. CDR3 amino acids: CASSLDRGQSLPNYGYTF. The CDR3 bases are TGCGCCAGCAGCTTGGACAGGGGGCAGTCCCTTCCGAACTATGGCTACACCTTC. The full variable domain, rest sourced from reference TRBV5-1 and TRBJ1-2, is KAGVTQTPRYLIKTRGQQVTLSCSPISGHRSVSWYQQTPGQGLQFLFEYFSETQRNKGNFPGRFSGRQFSNSRSEMNVSTLELGDSALYLCASSLDRGQSLPNYGYTFGSGTRLTVV.

The chain combines TRBV3-1 (or the pseudogene TRBV3-2) with TRBJ1-4, with D hard to call. This CDR3 region has 15 residues. The germline V and J ends were trimmed by 1 base and 8 bases, with 14 bases remaining between them. The V gene's germline CDR1 is LGHDT and CDR2 YNNKEL (reference sequence). CDR3 DNA sequence: TGTGCCAGCAGCCAAGTTTCGGACTGGGGAGAAAAACTGTTTTTT. Translation gives CASSQVSDWGEKLFF.

This clone has only a few counts. J is TRBJ2-3 and V is TRBV28; D is undetermined. This CDR3 has 12 amino acids. The germline V gene encodes CDR1 MDHEN and CDR2 SYDVKM. Trimming took off 5 bases at V and 4 bases at J, with 7 bases between the two ends. This chain's CDR3 is CASSVQSDTQYF. CDR3 coding DNA: TGTGCCAGCAGTGTACAGTCAGATACGCAGTATTTT.

The CDR3 nucleotides are TGTGCCAGCAGTCAGGGATTTGAGGGCTACACCTTC. Translating it yields CASSQGFEGYTF. The chain uses TRBV12-3 or TRBV12-4 and TRBJ1-2, with D possibly TRBD1 on 5 matching bases. This CDR3 comprises 12 residues. Between the trimmed V and J ends, which lost 5 bases and 8 bases, there was a span of 12 bases.

This clone was observed a few times. This rearrangement joins TRBV6-5 to TRBJ1-2, with TRBD1 matching 10 bases. Trimming at V came to 8 bases and at J to 3 bases, leaving 9 bases not matched to a gene. The germline gives CDR1 MNHEY, CDR2 SVGAGI. The CDR3 runs to 15 residues. CDR3 region: CASAVRTGGDYGYTF. The CDR3 DNA follows: TGTGCCAGCGCCGTCAGGACAGGGGGGGACTATGGCTACACCTTC.

The CDR3 coding sequence is TGTGCCAGCAGCCCCACGGGCGGGGCCTTACGCGGGGGGGAGCTGTTTTTT. It yields the protein CASSPTGGALRGGELFF. The rearrangement uses TRBV7-2 and TRBJ2-2, with D possibly TRBD2 on 6 matching bases. Trimming took off 5 bases at V and 8 bases at J, with 24 bases between the two ends. CDR3 size: 17 residues. Germline-derived CDR1 and CDR2 are SGHTA and FQGNSA.

A single count supports this clone. The V and J genes are TRBV6-5 and TRBJ1-6, with a possible D match to TRBD1 (5 bases). The germline V and J ends were trimmed by 2 bases and 9 bases, with 14 bases remaining between them. This CDR3 comprises 15 residues. Per germline, CDR1 MNHEY and CDR2 SVGAGI. CDR3: CASSYDGRVTSPLHF. The CDR3 nucleotides are TGTGCCAGCAGTTACGACGGCAGGGTCACTTCACCCCTCCACTTT.

On this clone: The same CDR3 arises from other DNA sequences in this sample as well. V is TRBV5-1 and J is TRBJ2-7; 11 bases line up with TRBD1. J was trimmed by 4 bases and V by 3 bases; bases with no gene match: 3. Germline V lookup: CDR1 SGHRS, CDR2 YFSETQ. The CDR3 has 14 residues. The CDR3: CASSSGQGAYEQYF. The CDR3 DNA reads as TGCGCCAGCAGCTCTGGACAGGGGGCGTACGAGCAGTACTTC.

The V call is TRBV3-1 (or the pseudogene TRBV3-2), the J call TRBJ2-1, with D perhaps matching TRBD2 (6 bases). The CDR3 loop spans 13 amino acids. Germline lookup yields CDR1 LGHDT and CDR2 YNNKEL (reference sequence). Between the trimmed V and J ends, which lost 4 bases and 3 bases, there was a span of 7 bases. CDR3 in amino acids: CASSPDYYNEQFF. DNA for the CDR3: TGTGCCAGCAGCCCGGACTACTACAATGAGCAGTTCTTC.

The chain recombines TRBV6-2 or TRBV6-3 with TRBJ2-5; perhaps TRBD1 as D (6 bases). Trimming left V 3 bases short and J 7 bases short, with 15 bases between. The CDR3 spans 14 residues. CDR1 and CDR2 (germline): MNHEY, SVGEGT. CDR3 sequence (DNA): TGTGCCAGCAGTTATTTGGGCCTCAGGGGGACCCAGTACTTC. It yields the protein CASSYLGLRGTQYF.

The chain recombines TRBV28 with TRBJ1-2; D remains unclear. V was pared by 6 bases and J by 7 bases, with 9 bases between. Germline lookup yields CDR1 MDHEN and CDR2 SYDVKM. The CDR3 length is 11 residues. The CDR3 nucleotides read TGTGCCAGCAGCGACGGGGTTGGCTACACCTTC. It specifies CASSDGVGYTF.

The chain combines TRBV27 with TRBJ2-1, with a tentative D call TRBD1 (6 bases). There are 13 residues in the CDR3. Germline V gene sequence: CDR1 MNHEY, CDR2 SMNVEV (reference sequence). V lost 5 bases to trimming and J lost 5 bases, with 10 bases between them. CDR3 bases: TGTGCCAGCAGTCTAGACAGGCACAATGAGCAGTTCTTC. Protein product: CASSLDRHNEQFF.

With regard to this clone: At one end the junction does not follow the germline gene, possibly because of a read error. CDR3 loop: CASSSRGVSIDTQYF. In DNA form, the CDR3 reads TGTGCCAGCAGCTCGCGGGGCGTTAGCATAGATACGCAGTATTTT. V usage is TRBV9 and J usage is TRBJ2-3; D is possibly TRBD2 (6 bases). The CDR3 consists of 15 residues. Germline lookup yields CDR1 SGDLS and CDR2 YYNGEE.

This chain joins TRBV5-6 and TRBJ1-3; tentative D call: TRBD1 (6 bases). This CDR3 region has 15 residues. Germline lookup yields CDR1 SGHDT and CDR2 YYEEEE. V lost 1 base and J lost 6, with 14 bases in between. CDR3 in amino acids: CASSLRAAGENTIYF. The CDR3 DNA reads TGTGCCAGCAGCTTGCGAGCAGCAGGGGAAAACACCATATATTTT.

Remarks on this clone: Mismatch with germline at one junction end may stem from a read error. The chain links TRBV2 to TRBJ1-4; D not resolved. Per germline, CDR1 SNHLY and CDR2 FYNNEI. The CDR3 is made up of 14 amino acids. In nucleotides, the CDR3 is TGTGCCAACAGTGAGGGCTCAACTAATGAAAAACTGTTTTTT. Its protein product is CANSEGSTNEKLFF. The complete variable domain, with remaining parts taken from reference TRBV2 and TRBJ1-4, reads EPEVTQTPSHQVTQMGQEVILRCVPISNHLYFYWYRQILGQKVEFLVSFYNNEISEKSEIFDDQFSVERPDGSNFTLKIRSTKLEDSAMYFCANSEGSTNEKLFFGSGTQLSVL.

This chain uses TRBV2 with TRBJ1-2; D unclear. Germline lookup yields CDR1 SNHLY and CDR2 FYNNEI. The CDR3 has 15 amino acids. The ends were cut back, 8 bases at V and 4 bases at J, with 20 bases in the middle. CDR3 loop: CASGLGLGLSYGYTF. In DNA, the CDR3 is TGTGCCAGCGGACTGGGTTTGGGCCTAAGCTATGGCTACACCTTC.

Comment on this clone: The germline gene is not matched at one end of the junction; a read error may be the cause. The J gene is TRBJ1-2, the V gene TRBV6-2 or TRBV6-3, with TRBD1 as a possible D gene (5 bases). The germline V gene encodes CDR1 MNHEY and CDR2 SVGEGT. The CDR3 loop spans 14 amino acids. The CDR3 nucleotides read TGTGCCAGCAGTGACTCGGGGCCCATCTATGGCTACACCTTC. The encoded protein is CASSDSGPIYGYTF.

The chain links TRBV13 to TRBJ1-2, with D possibly TRBD1 on 5 matching bases. Germline V CDR1 and CDR2: PRHDT, FYEKMQ (reference sequence). The CDR3 covers 15 residues. Trimming left V 3 bases short and J 2 bases short, with 13 bases between. This CDR3 reads CASSFNPGVNYGYTF. CDR3 sequence (DNA): TGTGCCAGCAGCTTCAACCCGGGGGTCAACTATGGCTACACCTTC.

The chain employs TRBV18 and TRBJ1-4, with D tentatively TRBD1 (5 bases). The CDR3 covers 14 residues. The ends were cut back, 4 bases at V and 5 bases at J, with 11 bases in the middle. Germline CDR1 KGHSH, CDR2 LQKENI. This CDR3 reads CASSRVAGNEKLFF. The CDR3 coding sequence is TGTGCCAGCTCACGGGTTGCAGGGAATGAAAAACTGTTTTTT.

A few counts support this clone. The rearrangement links TRBV2 to TRBJ1-1, with D perhaps matching TRBD1 (5 bases). The germline CDR1 and CDR2 sequences are SNHLY and FYNNEI. The CDR3 loop spans 13 amino acids. V gave up 4 bases and J gave up 3 bases, with 9 bases separating them. CDR3 bases: TGTGCCAGCAGTGTGGCGGGACACACTGAAGCTTTCTTT. Translating gives CASSVAGHTEAFF.

The CDR3 coding sequence is TGTGCCAGCAGCCAAGGAGTTTCTTCGGGGGGGTCTTTGGATACGCAGTATTTT. This encodes CASSQGVSSGGSLDTQYF. This sequence joins TRBV4-2 and TRBJ2-3; 8 bases align to TRBD2. Per the germline V gene, CDR1 is LGHNA and CDR2 is YNFKEQ. This CDR3 is 18 amino acids long. V trimming: 1 base; J trimming: 6 bases; junction bases outside the gene matches: 15.